These 4 T cell receptor beta chains were sequenced from one sample in a study of glioma-infiltrating T cells. Using RNA template, CDR3s of TCR alpha and beta were amplified with iRepertoire arm-PCR. TCRdb recomputed calls from the multiplex PCR reads with MiXCR, one row per CDR3 protein. The profile covers a few hundred thousand distinct CDR3 sequences, with roughly two fifths appearing a single time and around 13% taken by the ten largest. The sample was glioma tissue, nonneoplastic brain tissue, or PBMCs (not recorded which). All receptors come from a human donor with low-grade glioma or glioblastoma, undergoing nonglioma brain surgery, or in good health (not recorded which).

This clonotype was recorded once. A much larger clone is a single base away; this may be a read error. This chain links TRBV6-2 or TRBV6-3 with TRBJ1-1; TRBD1 is a possible D gene (6 bases). With 6 bases removed from V and 2 bases from J, the gap between germline ends came to 19 bases. Germline loops: CDR1 MNHEY, CDR2 SVGEGT. The CDR3 is 16 amino acids. CDR3 DNA: TGTGCCAGCAGATGGGGGCCCAGCGCAATCAACACTGAAGCTTTCTTT. Translation gives CASRWGPSAINTEAFF.

The chain links TRBV6-2 or TRBV6-3 to TRBJ2-1; D uncertain. The CDR3 runs 15 residues. V lost 8 bases, J lost 0 bases, and 14 bases lay in between. Germline CDR1 MNHEY, CDR2 SVGEGT. The CDR3 loop is CASSPDLNSYNEQFF. The CDR3 DNA follows: TGTGCCAGCTCACCAGACCTAAACTCCTACAATGAGCAGTTCTTC.

This clonotype was picked up a small number of times. J is TRBJ2-2 and V is TRBV6-1; the match to TRBD2 covers 11 bases. Germline V gene sequence: CDR1 MNHNS, CDR2 SASEGT. CDR3 length: 16 amino acids. The ends lost 6 bases at V and 5 bases at J; junction bases unmatched: 8. The CDR3 spells CASRALAGGRTGELFF. CDR3 nucleotides: TGTGCCAGCAGAGCCCTAGCGGGAGGTCGTACCGGGGAGCTGTTTTTT.

In regard to this clonotype: A single base separates this from a much larger clone, so it may be a read error. The chain uses TRBV20-1 and TRBJ1-6; 7 nucleotides line up with TRBD1. With 4 bases clipped from V and 10 bases from J, the junction kept 16 bases outside the gene matches. Germline CDR1 is DFQATT and CDR2 is SNEGSKA (reference sequence). The length of the CDR3 is 16 residues. The CDR3 region is CSAIDPEDRLRSPLHF. The CDR3 DNA sequence: TGCAGTGCTATAGACCCCGAGGACAGGTTAAGATCACCCCTCCACTTT.